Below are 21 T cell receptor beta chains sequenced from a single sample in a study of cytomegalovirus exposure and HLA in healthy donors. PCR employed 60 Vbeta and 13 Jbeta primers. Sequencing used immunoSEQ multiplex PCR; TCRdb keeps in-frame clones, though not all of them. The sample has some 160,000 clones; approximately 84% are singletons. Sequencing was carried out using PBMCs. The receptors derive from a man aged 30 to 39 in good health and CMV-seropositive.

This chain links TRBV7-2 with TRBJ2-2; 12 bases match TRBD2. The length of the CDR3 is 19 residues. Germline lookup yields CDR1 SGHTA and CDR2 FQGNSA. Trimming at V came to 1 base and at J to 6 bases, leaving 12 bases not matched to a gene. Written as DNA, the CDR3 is TGTGCCAGCAGCTTAGGGCTAGCGGGAGGGCCTCGGAGGGCCGGGGAGCTGTTTTTT. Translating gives CASSLGLAGGPRRAGELFF.

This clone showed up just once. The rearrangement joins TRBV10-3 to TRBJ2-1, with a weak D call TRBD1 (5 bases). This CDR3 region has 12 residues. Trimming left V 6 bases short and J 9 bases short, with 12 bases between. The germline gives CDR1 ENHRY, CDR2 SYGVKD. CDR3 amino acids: CAISGEGVEQFF. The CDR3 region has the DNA TGTGCCATCAGCGGAGAAGGGGTTGAGCAGTTCTTC.

CDR3 sequence: CASSHRGLGATNEKLFF. In nucleotides, the CDR3 is TGCGCCAGCAGCCACAGGGGTCTGGGAGCAACTAATGAAAAACTGTTTTTT. The V call is TRBV4-1, the J call TRBJ1-4; weak D call: TRBD1 (6 bases). Trimming took 3 bases from V and 0 from J, leaving 14 bases between them. Germline V CDR1 and CDR2: MGHRA, YSYEKL. The CDR3 sequence is 17 residues long.

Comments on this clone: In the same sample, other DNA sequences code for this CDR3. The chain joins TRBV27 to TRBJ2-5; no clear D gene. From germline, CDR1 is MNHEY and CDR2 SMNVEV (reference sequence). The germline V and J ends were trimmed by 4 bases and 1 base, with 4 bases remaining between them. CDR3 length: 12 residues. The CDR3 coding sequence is TGTGCCAGCAGTTCCCTCCAAGAGACCCAGTACTTC. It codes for CASSSLQETQYF.

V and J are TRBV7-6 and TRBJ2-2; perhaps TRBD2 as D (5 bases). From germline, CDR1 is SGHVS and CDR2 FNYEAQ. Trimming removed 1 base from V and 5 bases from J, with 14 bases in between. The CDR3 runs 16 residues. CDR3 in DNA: TGTGCCAGCAGCTTAGGCTTCGCGGGCCGAACCGGGGAGCTGTTTTTT. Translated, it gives CASSLGFAGRTGELFF. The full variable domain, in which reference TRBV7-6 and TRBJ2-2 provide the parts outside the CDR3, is GAGVSQSPRYKVTKRGQDVALRCDPISGHVSLYWYRQALGQGPEFLTYFNYEAQQDKSGLPNDRFSAERPEGSISTLTIQRTEQRDSAMYRCASSLGFAGRTGELFFGEGSRLTVL.

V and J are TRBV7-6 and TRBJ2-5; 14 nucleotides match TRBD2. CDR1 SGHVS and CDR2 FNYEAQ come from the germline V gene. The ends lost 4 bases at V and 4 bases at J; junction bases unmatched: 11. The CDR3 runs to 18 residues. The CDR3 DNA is TGTGCCAGCAGCTACACGCGAGCCGGGACTAGCGGGAGAGAGACCCAGTACTTC. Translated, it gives CASSYTRAGTSGRETQYF.

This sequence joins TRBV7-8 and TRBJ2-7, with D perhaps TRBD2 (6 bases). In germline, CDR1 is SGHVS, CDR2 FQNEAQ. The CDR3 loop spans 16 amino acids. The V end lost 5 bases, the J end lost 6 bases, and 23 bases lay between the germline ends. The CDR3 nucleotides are TGTGCCAGCAGCCCGGATGGTTCGGGGGAAGGTCGCGAGCAGTACGTC. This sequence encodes CASSPDGSGEGREQYV.

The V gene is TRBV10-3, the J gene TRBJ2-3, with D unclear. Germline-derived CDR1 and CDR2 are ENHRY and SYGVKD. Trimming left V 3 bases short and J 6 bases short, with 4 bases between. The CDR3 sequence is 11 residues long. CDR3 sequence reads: CAISDRDTQYF. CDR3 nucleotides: TGTGCCATCAGTGATCGGGATACGCAGTATTTT.

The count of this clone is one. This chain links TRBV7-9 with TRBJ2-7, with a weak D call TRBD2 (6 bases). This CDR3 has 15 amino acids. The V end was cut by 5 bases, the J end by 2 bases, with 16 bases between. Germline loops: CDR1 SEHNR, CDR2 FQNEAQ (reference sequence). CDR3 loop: CASSPVGTSTYEQYF. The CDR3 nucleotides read TGTGCCAGCAGCCCTGTGGGGACTTCCACCTACGAGCAGTACTTC.

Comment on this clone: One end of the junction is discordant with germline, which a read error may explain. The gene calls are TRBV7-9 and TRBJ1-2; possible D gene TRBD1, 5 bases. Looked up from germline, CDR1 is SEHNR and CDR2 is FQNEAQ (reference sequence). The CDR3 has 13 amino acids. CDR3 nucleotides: TGTTCCAGCAGCTTATCGCAGGGAAGTGGCTACACCTTC. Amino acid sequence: CSSSLSQGSGYTF.

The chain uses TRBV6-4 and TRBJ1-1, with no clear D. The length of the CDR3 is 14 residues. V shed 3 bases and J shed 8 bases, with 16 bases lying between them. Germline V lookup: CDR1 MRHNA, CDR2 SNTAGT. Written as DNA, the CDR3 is TGTGCCAGCAGTGATCGTTTAGTTGTAATGGAAGCTTTCTTT. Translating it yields CASSDRLVVMEAFF.

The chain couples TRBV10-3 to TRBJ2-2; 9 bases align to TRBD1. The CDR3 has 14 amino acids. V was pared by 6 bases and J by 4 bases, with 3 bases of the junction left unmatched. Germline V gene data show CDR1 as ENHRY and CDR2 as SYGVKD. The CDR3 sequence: CAIRGQGGTGELFF. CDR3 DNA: TGTGCCATCAGGGGACAGGGCGGCACCGGGGAGCTGTTTTTT.

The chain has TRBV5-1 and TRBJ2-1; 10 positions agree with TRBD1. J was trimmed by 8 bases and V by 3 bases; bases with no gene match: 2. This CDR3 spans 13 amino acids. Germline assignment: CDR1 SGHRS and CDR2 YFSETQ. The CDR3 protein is CASSSGTGDEQFF. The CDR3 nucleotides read TGCGCCAGCAGCTCCGGGACAGGGGATGAGCAGTTCTTC.

As DNA, the CDR3 is TGTGCCAGCAGCTTAGTTAGCGGCTCCTACAATGAGCAGTTCTTC. Translation gives CASSLVSGSYNEQFF. V is TRBV7-3 and J is TRBJ2-1; D possibly corresponds to TRBD2 (6 bases). This CDR3 has 15 amino acids. Trimming cost V 2 bases and J 0 bases, with 8 bases left between them. Germline CDR1 SGHTA, CDR2 FQGTGA.

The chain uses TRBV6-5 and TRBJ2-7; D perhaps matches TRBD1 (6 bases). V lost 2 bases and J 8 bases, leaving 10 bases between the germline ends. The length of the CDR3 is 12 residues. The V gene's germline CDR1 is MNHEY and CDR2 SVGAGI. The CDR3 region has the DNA TGTGCCAGCAGTTACACACAGGGAAAGCAGTACTTC. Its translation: CASSYTQGKQYF.

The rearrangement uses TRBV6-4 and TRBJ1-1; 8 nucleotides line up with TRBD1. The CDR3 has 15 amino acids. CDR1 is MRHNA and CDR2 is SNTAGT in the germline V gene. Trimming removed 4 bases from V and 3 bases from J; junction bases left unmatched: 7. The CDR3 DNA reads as TGTGCCAGCAGTGCCTCGACAGGGGAAGACACTGAAGCTTTCTTT. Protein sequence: CASSASTGEDTEAFF.

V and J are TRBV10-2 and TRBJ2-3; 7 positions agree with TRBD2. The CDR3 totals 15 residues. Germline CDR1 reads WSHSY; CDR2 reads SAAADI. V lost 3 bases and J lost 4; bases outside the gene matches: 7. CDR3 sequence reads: CASSERSGKADTQYF. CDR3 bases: TGCGCCAGCAGTGAAAGGAGCGGGAAGGCAGATACGCAGTATTTT.

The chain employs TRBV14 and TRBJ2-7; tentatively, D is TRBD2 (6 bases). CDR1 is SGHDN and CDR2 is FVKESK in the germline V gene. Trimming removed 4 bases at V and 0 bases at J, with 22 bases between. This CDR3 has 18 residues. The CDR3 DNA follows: TGTGCCAGCAGCCCCGGAAGAGGTCCGGAGGGAATCTCCTACGAGCAGTACGTC. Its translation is CASSPGRGPEGISYEQYV.

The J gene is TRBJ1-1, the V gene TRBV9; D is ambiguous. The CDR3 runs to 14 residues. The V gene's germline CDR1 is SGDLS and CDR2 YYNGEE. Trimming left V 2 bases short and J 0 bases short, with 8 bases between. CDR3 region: CASSVGNVNTEAFF. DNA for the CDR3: TGTGCCAGCAGCGTTGGCAACGTGAACACTGAAGCTTTCTTT.

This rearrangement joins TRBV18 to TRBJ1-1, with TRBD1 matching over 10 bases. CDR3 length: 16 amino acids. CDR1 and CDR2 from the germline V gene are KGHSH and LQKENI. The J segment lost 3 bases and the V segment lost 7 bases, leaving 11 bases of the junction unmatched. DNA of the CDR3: TGTGCCAGCTGTGCCGGGACAGGGGTTCTAGACACTGAAGCTTTCTTT. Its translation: CASCAGTGVLDTEAFF.

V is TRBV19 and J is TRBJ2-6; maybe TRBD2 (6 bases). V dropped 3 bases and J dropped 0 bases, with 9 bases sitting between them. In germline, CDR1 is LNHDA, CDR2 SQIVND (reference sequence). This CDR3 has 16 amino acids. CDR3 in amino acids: CASSIRRDSGANVLTF. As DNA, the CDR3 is TGTGCCAGTAGTATTCGGCGGGACTCTGGGGCCAACGTCCTGACTTTC.